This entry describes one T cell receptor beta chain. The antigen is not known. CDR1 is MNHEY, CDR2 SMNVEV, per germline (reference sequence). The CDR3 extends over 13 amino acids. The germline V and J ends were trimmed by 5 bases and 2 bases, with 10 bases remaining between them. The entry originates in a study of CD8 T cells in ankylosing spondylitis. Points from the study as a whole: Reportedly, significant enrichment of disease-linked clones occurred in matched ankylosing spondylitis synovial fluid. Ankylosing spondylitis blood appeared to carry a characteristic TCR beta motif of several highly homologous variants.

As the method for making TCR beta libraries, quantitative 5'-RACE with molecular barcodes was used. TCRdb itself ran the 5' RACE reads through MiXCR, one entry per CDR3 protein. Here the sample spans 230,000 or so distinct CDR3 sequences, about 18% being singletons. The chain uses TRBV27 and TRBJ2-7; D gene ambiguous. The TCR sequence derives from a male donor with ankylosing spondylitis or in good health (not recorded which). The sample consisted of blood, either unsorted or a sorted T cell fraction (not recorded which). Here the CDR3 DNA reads TGTGCCAGCAGTCACGGTCCTACCTACGAGCAGTACTTC. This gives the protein CASSHGPTYEQYF.